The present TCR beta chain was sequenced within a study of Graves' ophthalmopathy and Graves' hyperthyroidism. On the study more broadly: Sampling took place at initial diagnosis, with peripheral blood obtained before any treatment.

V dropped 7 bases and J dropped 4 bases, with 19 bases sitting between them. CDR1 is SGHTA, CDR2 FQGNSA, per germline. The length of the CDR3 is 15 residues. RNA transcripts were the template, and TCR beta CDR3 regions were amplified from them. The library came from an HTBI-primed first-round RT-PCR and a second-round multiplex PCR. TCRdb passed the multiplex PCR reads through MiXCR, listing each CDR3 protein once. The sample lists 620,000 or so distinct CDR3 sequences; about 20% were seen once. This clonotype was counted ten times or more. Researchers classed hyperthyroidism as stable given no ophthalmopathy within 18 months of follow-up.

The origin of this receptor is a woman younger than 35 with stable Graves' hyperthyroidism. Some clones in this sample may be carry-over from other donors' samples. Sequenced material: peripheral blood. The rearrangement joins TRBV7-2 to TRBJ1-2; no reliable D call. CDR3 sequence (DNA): TGTGCCAGCATCCCTGCGAGTGCGCCCCGCTATGGCTACACCTTC. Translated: CASIPASAPRYGYTF.